The next 7 T cell receptor beta chains were all read from a single sample in a study of neurological immune-mediated disorders. Time point reported: longitudinal time-point 1 (baseline). TCRdb re-derived calls from the 5' RACE reads in MiXCR, one entry per CDR3 protein. The data show tens of thousands of distinct CDR3 sequences, about 11% seen once. Sequencing used PBMCs. Receptors were obtained from a male donor with HTLV-1-associated myelopathy (HAM/TSP).

This clonotype was counted many times. The chain has TRBV6-5 and TRBJ2-2; D gene unclear. Germline CDR1 and CDR2: MNHEY and SVGAGI. Trimming stripped 2 bases from V and 1 base from J, with 5 bases between. CDR3 length: 14 amino acids. The CDR3 DNA reads TGTGCCAGCAGTTACGGGGTGAACACCGGGGAGCTGTTTTTT. It specifies CASSYGVNTGELFF.

Many counts were recorded for this clonotype. V usage is TRBV27 and J usage is TRBJ2-3, with TRBD2 identical over 14 bases. The CDR3 has 16 amino acids. Per the germline V gene, CDR1 is MNHEY and CDR2 is SMNVEV (reference sequence). Trimming at V came to 1 base and at J to 6 bases, leaving 3 bases not matched to a gene. The CDR3 coding sequence is TGTGCCAGCAGTTTATTGACTAGCGGGGGGGTGGATACGCAGTATTTT. Translation gives CASSLLTSGGVDTQYF.

The DNA for the CDR3 is TGTGCCAGCAGCTTTACAGGGGACACTGAAGCTTTCTTT. Translation gives CASSFTGDTEAFF. The V and J genes are TRBV7-9 and TRBJ1-1; 7 bases are shared with TRBD1. The germline gives CDR1 SEHNR, CDR2 FQNEAQ (reference sequence). The CDR3 spans 13 residues. V lost 3 bases to trimming and J lost 3 bases; unmatched junction nucleotides: 1.

Ten or more counts support this clonotype. CDR3 sequence reads: CAWSVTGPYGYTF. Here the CDR3 DNA reads TGTGCCTGGAGTGTAACAGGTCCTTATGGCTACACCTTC. V is TRBV30 and J is TRBJ1-2; tentatively, D is TRBD1 (5 bases). This CDR3 comprises 13 residues. V lost 0 bases to trimming and J lost 5 bases, with 10 bases between them. Germline-derived CDR1 and CDR2 are GTSNPN and SVGIG (reference sequence).

This clonotype was detected ten times or more. V and J are TRBV6-5 and TRBJ2-7; no firm D call. V lost 5 bases to trimming and J lost 4 bases, with 6 bases between them. The CDR3 has 11 amino acids. CDR1 MNHEY and CDR2 SVGAGI come from the germline V gene. CDR3: CASSTLYEQYF. The CDR3 DNA sequence: TGTGCCAGCAGTACTCTATACGAGCAGTACTTC.

This clonotype was counted at least ten times. The chain uses TRBV28 and TRBJ2-4; D gene ambiguous. The germline gives CDR1 MDHEN, CDR2 SYDVKM. The ends were cut back, 1 base at V and 2 bases at J, with 6 bases in the middle. CDR3 length: 14 amino acids. The CDR3: CASSLSATKNIQYF. In DNA form, the CDR3 reads TGTGCCAGCAGTTTATCAGCTACCAAAAACATTCAGTACTTC. Variable domain in full (rest from reference TRBV28 and TRBJ2-4): DVKVTQSSRYLVKRTGEKVFLECVQDMDHENMFWYRQDPGLGLRLIYFSYDVKMKEKGDIPEGYSVSREKKERFSLILESASTNQTSMYLCASSLSATKNIQYFGAGTRLSVL.

This clonotype occurred many times. This chain connects TRBV18 to TRBJ2-4; the D gene is possibly TRBD1 (6 bases). Germline CDR1 is KGHSH and CDR2 is LQKENI. The CDR3 has 17 residues. V gave up 2 bases and J gave up 0 bases, with 14 bases separating them. CDR3 in amino acids: CASSPKTGGLAKNIQYF. DNA for the CDR3: TGTGCCAGCTCACCAAAGACAGGAGGACTAGCCAAAAACATTCAGTACTTC.